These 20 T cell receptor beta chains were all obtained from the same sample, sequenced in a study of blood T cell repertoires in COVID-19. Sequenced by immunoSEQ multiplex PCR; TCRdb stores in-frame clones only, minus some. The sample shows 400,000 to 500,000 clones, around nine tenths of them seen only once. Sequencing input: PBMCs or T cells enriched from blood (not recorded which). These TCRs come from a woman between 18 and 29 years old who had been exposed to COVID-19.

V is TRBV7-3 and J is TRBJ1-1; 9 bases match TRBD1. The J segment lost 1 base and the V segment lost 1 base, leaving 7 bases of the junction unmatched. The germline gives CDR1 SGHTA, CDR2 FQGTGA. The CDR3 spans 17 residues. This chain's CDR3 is CASSLRGLGQGNTEAFF. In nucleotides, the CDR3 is TGTGCCAGCAGCTTAAGAGGGTTGGGACAGGGGAACACTGAAGCTTTCTTT. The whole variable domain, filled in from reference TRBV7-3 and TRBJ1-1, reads GAGVSQTPSNKVTEKGKYVELRCDPISGHTALYWYRQSLGQGPEFLIYFQGTGAADDSGLPNDRFFAVRPEGSVSTLKIQRTERGDSAVYLCASSLRGLGQGNTEAFFGQGTRLTVV.

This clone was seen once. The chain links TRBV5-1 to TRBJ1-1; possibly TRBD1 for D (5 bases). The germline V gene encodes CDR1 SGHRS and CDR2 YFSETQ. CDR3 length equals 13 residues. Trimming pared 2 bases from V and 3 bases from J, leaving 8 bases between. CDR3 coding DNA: TGCGCCAGCAGCTTAGGGGAACACACTGAAGCTTTCTTT. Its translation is CASSLGEHTEAFF.

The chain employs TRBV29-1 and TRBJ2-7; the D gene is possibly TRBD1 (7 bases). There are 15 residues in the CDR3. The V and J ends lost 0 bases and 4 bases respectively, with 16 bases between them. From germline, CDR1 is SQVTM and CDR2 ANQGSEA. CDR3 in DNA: TGCAGCGTTGAAGAAATACAGGGGAGGATTTACGAGCAGTACTTC. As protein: CSVEEIQGRIYEQYF.

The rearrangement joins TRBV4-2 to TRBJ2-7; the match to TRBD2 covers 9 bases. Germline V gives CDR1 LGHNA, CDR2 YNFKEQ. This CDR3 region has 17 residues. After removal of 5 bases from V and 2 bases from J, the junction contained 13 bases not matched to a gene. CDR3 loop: CASSWGTSPLGAYEQYF. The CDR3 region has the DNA TGTGCCAGCAGCTGGGGGACTAGCCCCCTCGGGGCCTACGAGCAGTACTTC.

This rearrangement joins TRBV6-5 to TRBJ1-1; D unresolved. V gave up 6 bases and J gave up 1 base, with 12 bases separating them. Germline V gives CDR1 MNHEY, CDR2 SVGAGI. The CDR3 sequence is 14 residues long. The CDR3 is CASSRTQWNTEAFF. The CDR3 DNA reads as TGTGCCAGCAGCCGAACCCAGTGGAACACTGAAGCTTTCTTT.

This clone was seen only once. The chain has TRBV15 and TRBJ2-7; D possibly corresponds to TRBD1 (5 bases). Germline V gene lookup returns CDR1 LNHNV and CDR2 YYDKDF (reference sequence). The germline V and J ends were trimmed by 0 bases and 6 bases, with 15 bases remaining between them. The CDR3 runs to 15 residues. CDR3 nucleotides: TGTGCCACCAGCAGAGAACAGGAATGGCGAGGCGAGCAGTACTTC. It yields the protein CATSREQEWRGEQYF.

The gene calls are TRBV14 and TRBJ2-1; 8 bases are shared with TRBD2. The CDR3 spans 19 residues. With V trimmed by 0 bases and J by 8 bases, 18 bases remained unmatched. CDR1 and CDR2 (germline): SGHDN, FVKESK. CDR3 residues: CASSQDRFSQREHPDEQFF. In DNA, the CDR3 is TGTGCCAGCAGCCAAGATCGGTTTTCTCAGCGGGAGCATCCGGATGAGCAGTTCTTC. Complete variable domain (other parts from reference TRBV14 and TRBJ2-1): EAGVTQFPSHSVIEKGQTVTLRCDPISGHDNLYWYRRVMGKEIKFLLHFVKESKQDESGMPNNRFLAERTGGTYSTLKVQPAELEDSGVYFCASSQDRFSQREHPDEQFFGPGTRLTVL.

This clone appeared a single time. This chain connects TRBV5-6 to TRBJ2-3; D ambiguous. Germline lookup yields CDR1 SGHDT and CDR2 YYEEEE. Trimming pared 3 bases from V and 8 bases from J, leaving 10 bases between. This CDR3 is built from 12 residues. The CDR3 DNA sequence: TGTGCCAGCAGCTCCACCGCCGGTACGCAGTATTTT. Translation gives CASSSTAGTQYF. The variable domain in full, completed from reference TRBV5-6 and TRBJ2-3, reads DAGVTQSPTHLIKTRGQQVTLRCSPKSGHDTVSWYQQALGQGPQFIFQYYEEEERQRGNFPDRFSGHQFPNYSSELNVNALLLGDSALYLCASSSTAGTQYFGPGTRLTVL.

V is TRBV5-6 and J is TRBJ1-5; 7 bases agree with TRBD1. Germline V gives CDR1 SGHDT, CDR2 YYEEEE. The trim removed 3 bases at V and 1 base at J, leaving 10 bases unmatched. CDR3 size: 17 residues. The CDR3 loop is CASSSYSGGGSNQPQHF. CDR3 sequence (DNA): TGTGCCAGCAGCTCTTATTCAGGGGGTGGGAGCAATCAGCCCCAGCATTTT.

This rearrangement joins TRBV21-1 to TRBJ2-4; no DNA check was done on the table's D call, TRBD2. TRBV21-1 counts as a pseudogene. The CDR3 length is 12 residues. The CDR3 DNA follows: TGTGCCAGCAGCAAAGGCCCCCGAGCGCAGTACTTC. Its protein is CASSKGPRAQYF.

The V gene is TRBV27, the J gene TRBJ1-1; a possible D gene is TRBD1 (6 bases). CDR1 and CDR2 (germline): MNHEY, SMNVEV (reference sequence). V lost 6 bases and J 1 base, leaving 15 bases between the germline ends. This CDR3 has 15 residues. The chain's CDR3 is CASSRTGTPNTEAFF. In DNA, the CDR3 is TGTGCCAGCAGCCGAACCGGGACACCGAACACTGAAGCTTTCTTT.

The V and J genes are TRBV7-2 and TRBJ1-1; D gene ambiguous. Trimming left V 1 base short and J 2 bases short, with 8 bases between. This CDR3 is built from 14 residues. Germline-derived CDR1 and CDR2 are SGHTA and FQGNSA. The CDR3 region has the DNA TGTGCCAGCAGCTTAGAGTACAGTAACACTGAAGCTTTCTTT. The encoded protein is CASSLEYSNTEAFF. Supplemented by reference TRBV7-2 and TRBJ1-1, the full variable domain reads GAGVSQSPSNKVTEKGKDVELRCDPISGHTALYWYRQSLGQGLEFLIYFQGNSAPDKSGLPSDRFSAERTGGSVSTLTIQRTQQEDSAVYLCASSLEYSNTEAFFGQGTRLTVV.

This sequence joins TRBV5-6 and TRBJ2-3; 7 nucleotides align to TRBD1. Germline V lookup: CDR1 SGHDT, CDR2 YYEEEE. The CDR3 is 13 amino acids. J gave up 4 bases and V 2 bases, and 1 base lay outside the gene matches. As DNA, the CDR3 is TGTGCCAGCAGCTTAGGGGGCCCAGATACGCAGTATTTT. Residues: CASSLGGPDTQYF.

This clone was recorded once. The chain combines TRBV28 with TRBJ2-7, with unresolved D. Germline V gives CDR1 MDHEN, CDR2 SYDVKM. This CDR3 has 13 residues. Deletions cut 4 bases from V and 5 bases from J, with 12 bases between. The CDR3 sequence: CASSSDLSHEQYF. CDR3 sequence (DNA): TGTGCCAGCAGTTCAGACTTGTCCCACGAGCAGTACTTC.

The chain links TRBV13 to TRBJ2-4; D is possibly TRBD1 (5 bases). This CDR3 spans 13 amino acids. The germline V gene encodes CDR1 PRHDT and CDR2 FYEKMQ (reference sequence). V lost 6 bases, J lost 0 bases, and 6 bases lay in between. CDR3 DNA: TGTGCCAGCAGAGGGGTAGCCAAAAACATTCAGTACTTC. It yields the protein CASRGVAKNIQYF.

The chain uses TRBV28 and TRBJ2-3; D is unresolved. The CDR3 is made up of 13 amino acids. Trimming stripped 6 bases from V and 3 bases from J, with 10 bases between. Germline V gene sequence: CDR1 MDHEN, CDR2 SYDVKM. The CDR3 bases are TGTGCCAGCAGAGCAAGTGGTACAGATACGCAGTATTTT. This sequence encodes CASRASGTDTQYF. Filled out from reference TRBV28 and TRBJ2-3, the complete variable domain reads DVKVTQSSRYLVKRTGEKVFLECVQDMDHENMFWYRQDPGLGLRLIYFSYDVKMKEKGDIPEGYSVSREKKERFSLILESASTNQTSMYLCASRASGTDTQYFGPGTRLTVL.

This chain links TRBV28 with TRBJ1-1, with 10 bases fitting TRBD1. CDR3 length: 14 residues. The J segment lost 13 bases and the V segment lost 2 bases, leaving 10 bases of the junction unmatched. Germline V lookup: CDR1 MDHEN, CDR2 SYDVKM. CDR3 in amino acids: CASSLGDRGFQFFF. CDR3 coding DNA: TGTGCCAGCAGTTTAGGGGACAGGGGATTTCAGTTTTTCTTT.

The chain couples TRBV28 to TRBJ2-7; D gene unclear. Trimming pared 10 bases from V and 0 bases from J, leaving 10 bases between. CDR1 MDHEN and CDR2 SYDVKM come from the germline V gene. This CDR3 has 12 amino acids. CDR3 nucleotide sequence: TGTGCCATCTCGACACTCTCCTACGAGCAGTACTTC. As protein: CAISTLSYEQYF.

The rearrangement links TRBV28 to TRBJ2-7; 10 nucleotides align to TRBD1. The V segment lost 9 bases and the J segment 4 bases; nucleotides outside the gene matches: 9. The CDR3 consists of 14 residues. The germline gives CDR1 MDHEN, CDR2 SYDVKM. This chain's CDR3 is CASAPGQGSYEQYF. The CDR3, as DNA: TGTGCCAGTGCACCGGGACAGGGGTCGTACGAGCAGTACTTC.

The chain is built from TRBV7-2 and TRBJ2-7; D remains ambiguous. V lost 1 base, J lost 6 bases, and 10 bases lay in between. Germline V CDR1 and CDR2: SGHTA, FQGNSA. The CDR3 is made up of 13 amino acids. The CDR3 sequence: CASSLGPEREQYF. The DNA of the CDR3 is TGTGCCAGCAGCTTAGGTCCTGAGCGCGAGCAGTACTTC.